The entry below describes one TCR beta chain. Sequencing used immunoSEQ multiplex PCR; TCRdb keeps in-frame clones, though not all of them. The sample holds 76,000 or so clones, approximately 83% seen once. Germline trimming cut 4 bases from V and 0 bases from J; bases unmatched to any gene: 6. There are 16 residues in the CDR3. The data are from a study of technical replicates of blood from a handful of donors. Sequences were obtained from PBMCs. The source of this sequence is a human donor in good health. Some clones in this sample may be carry-over from other donors' samples. The V gene is TRBV5-3, the J gene TRBJ2-4, with TRBD1 matching 8 bases. TRBV5-3 is recorded as an ORF, its role being uncertain. CDR3: CARSPGQALAKNIQYF. The CDR3 DNA sequence: TGTGCCAGAAGCCCGGGACAGGCATTAGCCAAAAACATTCAGTACTTC.